These T cell receptor beta chains were read from a single sample in a study of somatic mutations in cytotoxic T cells in rheumatoid arthritis. Sequenced by immunoSEQ multiplex PCR; TCRdb stores in-frame clones only, minus some. The sample lists 27,000 or so clones, approximately 86% occurring once. The sequenced sample was CD8+ T cells sorted from blood. Receptors were obtained from an adult with rheumatoid arthritis. Both conserved end residues are part of each CDR3. The order of the fields is V gene, J gene, clone size, D gene, CDR3 DNA, CDR3 protein. A D gene is named only where the DNA matches it firmly. Clone size is stated in some rows and not others, as once, few, many or a class when expanded.

v_call: TRBV6-5; j_call: TRBJ1-2; clone_size: once; d_call: -; cdr3_nt: TGTGCCAGCAGTTACAGAACGGGGGATGGCTACACCTTC; cdr3_aa: CASSYRTGDGYTF
v_call: TRBV6-6; j_call: TRBJ2-1; clone_size: -; d_call: TRBD1; cdr3_nt: TGTGCCAGCAGTATGCTCGGACAGGGGTTATACAATGAGCAGTTCTTC; cdr3_aa: CASSMLGQGLYNEQFF
v_call: TRBV11-2; j_call: TRBJ1-2; clone_size: -; d_call: -; cdr3_nt: TGTGCCAGCAGCTTAGGAAGCAACTATGGCTACACCTTC; cdr3_aa: CASSLGSNYGYTF
v_call: TRBV9; j_call: TRBJ2-7; clone_size: -; d_call: TRBD2; cdr3_nt: TGTGCCAGCAGCGCAGTTGGGACTAGCGGGGGGGATTACGAGCAGTACTTC; cdr3_aa: CASSAVGTSGGDYEQYF
v_call: TRBV19; j_call: TRBJ1-3; clone_size: -; d_call: -; cdr3_nt: TGTGCCAGTAGTATGGTAGTCTCTGGAAACACCATATATTTT; cdr3_aa: CASSMVVSGNTIYF
v_call: TRBV27; j_call: TRBJ2-3; clone_size: -; d_call: TRBD1; cdr3_nt: TGTGCCAGCAGCATCGGGACAGGGGGAACAGATACGCAGTATTTT; cdr3_aa: CASSIGTGGTDTQYF
v_call: TRBV2; j_call: TRBJ2-7; clone_size: -; d_call: TRBD1; cdr3_nt: TGTGCCAGCAGCCTCATGACGACAGGGGCAAGCTCCTACGAGCAGTACTTC; cdr3_aa: CASSLMTTGASSYEQYF
v_call: TRBV5-5; j_call: TRBJ2-7; clone_size: -; d_call: -; cdr3_nt: TGTGCCAGCAGCCCGCCCGAGGGAACTGGAGAGCAGTACTTC; cdr3_aa: CASSPPEGTGEQYF
v_call: TRBV19; j_call: TRBJ1-2; clone_size: -; d_call: -; cdr3_nt: TGTGCCAGTAGTATAGTCCCCGGGACCGGACCTAACTATGGCTACACCTTC; cdr3_aa: CASSIVPGTGPNYGYTF
v_call: TRBV27; j_call: TRBJ2-2; clone_size: -; d_call: -; cdr3_nt: TGTGCCAGCAGTACGGGACTGAACACCGGGGAGCTGTTTTTT; cdr3_aa: CASSTGLNTGELFF
v_call: TRBV7-9; j_call: TRBJ2-1; clone_size: once; d_call: TRBD2; cdr3_nt: TGTGCCAGCAGCTTTAGTTCTAGCGGGAGTAAAGTACGTGAGCAGTTCTTC; cdr3_aa: CASSFSSSGSKVREQFF
v_call: TRBV29-1; j_call: TRBJ2-1; clone_size: -; d_call: -; cdr3_nt: TGCAGCGTGACGGGGGCGGAAGGCTACAATGAGCAGTTCTTC; cdr3_aa: CSVTGAEGYNEQFF
v_call: TRBV5-1; j_call: TRBJ2-3; clone_size: -; d_call: TRBD2; cdr3_nt: TGCGCCAGCAGCCCCGGGACTAGCCCAGATACGCAGTATTTT; cdr3_aa: CASSPGTSPDTQYF
v_call: TRBV9; j_call: TRBJ1-1; clone_size: few; d_call: -; cdr3_nt: TGTGCCAGCAGCCTCGGGACAAGTTGGAACACTGAAGCTTTCTTT; cdr3_aa: CASSLGTSWNTEAFF
v_call: TRBV6-5; j_call: TRBJ2-1; clone_size: -; d_call: TRBD2; cdr3_nt: TGTGCCAGCAGTTATTCGACTAGCGGGGATAATGAGCAGTTCTTC; cdr3_aa: CASSYSTSGDNEQFF
v_call: TRBV5-4; j_call: TRBJ2-3; clone_size: -; d_call: TRBD1; cdr3_nt: TGTGCCAGCAGCTTGGGGCAGGGGGTGCTCACAGATACGCAGTATTTT; cdr3_aa: CASSLGQGVLTDTQYF
v_call: TRBV20-1; j_call: TRBJ2-5; clone_size: -; d_call: -; cdr3_nt: TGCAGTGCCCCGCGGGAGACCCAGTACTTC; cdr3_aa: CSAPRETQYF
v_call: TRBV7-9; j_call: TRBJ2-7; clone_size: -; d_call: -; cdr3_nt: TGTGCCAGCAGCTTCGCACAGACCTCCTACGAGCAGTACTTC; cdr3_aa: CASSFAQTSYEQYF
v_call: TRBV5-6; j_call: TRBJ1-3; clone_size: once; d_call: -; cdr3_nt: TGTGCCAGCAGCTTGGCCTACACCGACGGTGGAAACACCATATATTTT; cdr3_aa: CASSLAYTDGGNTIYF
v_call: TRBV5-5; j_call: TRBJ2-1; clone_size: -; d_call: -; cdr3_nt: TGTGCCAGCAGCTTGGAGGGACTGGTCTACAATGAGCAGTTCTTC; cdr3_aa: CASSLEGLVYNEQFF
v_call: TRBV5-1; j_call: TRBJ2-7; clone_size: large; d_call: -; cdr3_nt: TGCGCCAGCAGCGCCGCCGGGACCCACTACGAGCAGTACTTC; cdr3_aa: CASSAAGTHYEQYF
v_call: TRBV7-6; j_call: TRBJ2-7; clone_size: -; d_call: TRBD1; cdr3_nt: TGTGCCAGCAGCTTAAGTCCGGACCCGGGACAGGGCACCTACGAGCAGTACTTC; cdr3_aa: CASSLSPDPGQGTYEQYF
v_call: TRBV4-1; j_call: TRBJ2-7; clone_size: -; d_call: TRBD2; cdr3_nt: TGCGCCAGCAGCCAATCCGGGACTAGCCTGTTACTGTACGAGCAGTACTTC; cdr3_aa: CASSQSGTSLLLYEQYF
v_call: TRBV30; j_call: TRBJ2-7; clone_size: -; d_call: -; cdr3_nt: TGTGCCTCGACAGACTCCTACGAGCAGTACTTC; cdr3_aa: CASTDSYEQYF
v_call: TRBV25-1; j_call: TRBJ1-5; clone_size: -; d_call: -; cdr3_nt: TGTGCCAGCAGCCCTAGGGGCAATCAGCCCCAGCATTTT; cdr3_aa: CASSPRGNQPQHF
v_call: TRBV30; j_call: TRBJ1-4; clone_size: few; d_call: -; cdr3_nt: TGTGCCTGGAGTTACCTGGATGAAAAACTGTTTTTT; cdr3_aa: CAWSYLDEKLFF
v_call: TRBV19; j_call: TRBJ2-2; clone_size: -; d_call: -; cdr3_nt: TGTGCCAGTAGTATATTGTCGGGGAACACCGGGGAGCTGTTTTTT; cdr3_aa: CASSILSGNTGELFF
v_call: TRBV27; j_call: TRBJ1-6; clone_size: -; d_call: -; cdr3_nt: TGTGCCAGCAGTTTATCGTGGGGGTCACCCCTCCACTTT; cdr3_aa: CASSLSWGSPLHF
v_call: TRBV9; j_call: TRBJ2-7; clone_size: -; d_call: TRBD1; cdr3_nt: TGTGCCAGCAGCCCGGCGACAGGGGCCGAGCAGTACTTC; cdr3_aa: CASSPATGAEQYF
v_call: TRBV29-1; j_call: TRBJ2-7; clone_size: -; d_call: -; cdr3_nt: TGCAGCGTCACCGGGAGCCACTACGAGCAGTACTTC; cdr3_aa: CSVTGSHYEQYF
v_call: TRBV7-9; j_call: TRBJ2-7; clone_size: -; d_call: -; cdr3_nt: TGTGCCAGCAGCTTTGGGCAGGGCTACGAGCAGTACTTC; cdr3_aa: CASSFGQGYEQYF
v_call: TRBV9; j_call: TRBJ2-2; clone_size: -; d_call: -; cdr3_nt: TGTGCCAGCAACCCCGGGGACTACACCGGGGAGCTGTTTTTT; cdr3_aa: CASNPGDYTGELFF
v_call: TRBV4-3; j_call: TRBJ1-2; clone_size: -; d_call: -; cdr3_nt: TGCGCCAGCAGCCAAGACGAGGGGTATGGCTACACCTTC; cdr3_aa: CASSQDEGYGYTF
v_call: TRBV9; j_call: TRBJ1-2; clone_size: -; d_call: TRBD1; cdr3_nt: TGTGCCAGCAGCCCCGACAGGGGCCCGGCCGACTATGGCTACACCTTC; cdr3_aa: CASSPDRGPADYGYTF
v_call: TRBV27; j_call: TRBJ1-1; clone_size: -; d_call: TRBD1; cdr3_nt: TGTGCCAGCTTCTCAGCGGGACAGGGGAACACTGAAGCTTTCTTT; cdr3_aa: CASFSAGQGNTEAFF
v_call: TRBV2; j_call: TRBJ2-5; clone_size: -; d_call: TRBD2; cdr3_nt: TGTGCCAGCAGTGAACCCCCGGGACTAGCGGGACAAGAGACCCAGTACTTC; cdr3_aa: CASSEPPGLAGQETQYF
v_call: TRBV4-3; j_call: TRBJ2-2; clone_size: -; d_call: -; cdr3_nt: TGCGCCAGCAGCCGGCGTTGGTCGAACACCGGGGAGCTGTTTTTT; cdr3_aa: CASSRRWSNTGELFF
v_call: TRBV4-1; j_call: TRBJ2-1; clone_size: -; d_call: TRBD1; cdr3_nt: TGCGCCAGCAGCCAAGAGGGCCTGGGGGACAGGGTTTCCTACAATGAGCAGTTCTTC; cdr3_aa: CASSQEGLGDRVSYNEQFF